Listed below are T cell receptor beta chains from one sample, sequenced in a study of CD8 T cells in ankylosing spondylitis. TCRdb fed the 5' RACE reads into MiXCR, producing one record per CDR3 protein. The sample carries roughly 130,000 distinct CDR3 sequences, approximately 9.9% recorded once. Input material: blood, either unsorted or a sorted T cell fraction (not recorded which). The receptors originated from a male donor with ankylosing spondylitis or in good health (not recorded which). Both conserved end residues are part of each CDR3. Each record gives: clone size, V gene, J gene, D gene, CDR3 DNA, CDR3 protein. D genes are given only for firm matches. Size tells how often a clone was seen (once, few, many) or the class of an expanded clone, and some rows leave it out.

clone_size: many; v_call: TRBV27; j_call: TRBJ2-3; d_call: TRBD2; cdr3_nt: TGTGCCAGCAGTCTAACAGCGGGAGGGCCAGATACGCAGTATTTT; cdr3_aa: CASSLTAGGPDTQYF
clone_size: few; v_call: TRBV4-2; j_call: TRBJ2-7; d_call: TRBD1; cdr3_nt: TGTGCCAGCAGCCAAGCGACAGGGGACCGCGAGCAGTACTTC; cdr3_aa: CASSQATGDREQYF
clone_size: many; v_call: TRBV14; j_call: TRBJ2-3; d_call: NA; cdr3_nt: TGTGCCAGCAGCCCCTGGCAGGGAGATACGCAGTATTTT; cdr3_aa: CASSPWQGDTQYF
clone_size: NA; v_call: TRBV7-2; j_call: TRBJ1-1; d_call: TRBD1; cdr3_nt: TGTACCAGCAGCTCCCGACAGGGGGAGGCTGAAGCTTTCTTT; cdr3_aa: CTSSSRQGEAEAFF
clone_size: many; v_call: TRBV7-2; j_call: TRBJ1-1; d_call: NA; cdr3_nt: TGTGCCAGCAGCTTACTTGGAGAGAACACTGAAGCTTTCTTT; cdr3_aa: CASSLLGENTEAFF
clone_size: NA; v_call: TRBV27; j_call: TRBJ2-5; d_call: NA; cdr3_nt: TGTGCCAGCAGTTCCCCAGGGTCTCCCCAAGAGACCCAGTACTTC; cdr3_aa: CASSSPGSPQETQYF
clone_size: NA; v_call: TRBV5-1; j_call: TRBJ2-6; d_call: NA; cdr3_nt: TGCGCCAGCAGCGCTACCTCCTCTGGGGCCAACGTCCTGACTTTC; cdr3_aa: CASSATSSGANVLTF
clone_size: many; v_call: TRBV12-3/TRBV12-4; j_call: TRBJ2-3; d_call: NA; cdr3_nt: TGTGCCAGCAGTTCCGACGGGGTTGCTGCAGATACGCAGTATTTT; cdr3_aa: CASSSDGVAADTQYF
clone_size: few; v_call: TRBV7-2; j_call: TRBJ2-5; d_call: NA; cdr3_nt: TGTGCCAGCAGCTTATTGAACAGAGAGACCCAGTACTTC; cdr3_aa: CASSLLNRETQYF
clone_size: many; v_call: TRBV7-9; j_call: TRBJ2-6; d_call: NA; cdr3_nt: TGTGCCAGCAGCTTGGGGGTACCTGGGGCCAACGTCCTGACTTTC; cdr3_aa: CASSLGVPGANVLTF